These 6 T cell receptor beta chains were sequenced from one sample in a study of blood T cell repertoires in COVID-19. Some clones are missing from TCRdb's copy, which holds only in-frame ones; the method was immunoSEQ multiplex PCR. The data contain approximately 480,000 clones, approximately 92% of them seen just once; the ten biggest clones take up about 0.91%. The specimen was peripheral blood. The receptor source for this set is a man younger than 35 with COVID-19, enrolled during active disease.

The genes are TRBV15 and TRBJ2-5; possibly TRBD2 for D (5 bases). This CDR3 spans 17 amino acids. The germline gives CDR1 LNHNV, CDR2 YYDKDF (reference sequence). V was shortened by 2 bases and J by 1 base, with 17 bases between the two germline ends. The CDR3 sequence is CATSRRRAGGLQETQYF. DNA for the CDR3: TGTGCCACCAGCAGACGCCGGGCCGGCGGGCTCCAAGAGACCCAGTACTTC.

The gene calls are TRBV6-5 and TRBJ1-5, with D possibly being TRBD1 (5 bases). In germline, CDR1 is MNHEY, CDR2 SVGAGI. V was cut by 5 bases and J by 7 bases, with 9 bases left in between. The CDR3 is 12 residues long. This CDR3 is CASSTGMQPQHF. The CDR3 DNA reads as TGTGCCAGCAGTACAGGCATGCAGCCCCAGCATTTT.

V gene TRBV18 combines with J gene TRBJ2-1; the D gene is possibly TRBD2 (5 bases). CDR1 is KGHSH and CDR2 is LQKENI in the germline V gene. This CDR3 has 14 amino acids. The V and J ends lost 3 bases and 9 bases respectively, with 15 bases between them. The CDR3 here is CASSPVTRAGEQFF. The CDR3, as DNA: TGTGCCAGCTCACCTGTCACTAGGGCTGGTGAGCAGTTCTTC.

The rearrangement joins TRBV27 to TRBJ1-2, with a weak D call TRBD1 (5 bases). The germline CDR1 and CDR2 sequences are MNHEY and SMNVEV (reference sequence). There are 15 residues in the CDR3. V lost 5 bases, J lost 2 bases, and 15 bases lay in between. For the CDR3, the DNA is TGTGCCAGCAGTCCTTCCCGTCAGGGAAACTATGGCTACACCTTC. Translated, it gives CASSPSRQGNYGYTF.

The chain recombines TRBV5-1 with TRBJ2-1; 9 bases are a match to TRBD2. Losses at the gene ends were 0 bases for V and 7 bases for J; bases not matched to a gene: 5. This CDR3 has 15 amino acids. From germline, CDR1 is SGHRS and CDR2 YFSETQ. CDR3 in DNA: TGCGCCAGCAGCTTGGCTCTAGCGGGGTATAATGAGCAGTTCTTC. Translated: CASSLALAGYNEQFF.

V usage is TRBV7-2 and J usage is TRBJ1-1; D remains unclear. This CDR3 is built from 16 residues. From germline, CDR1 is SGHTA and CDR2 FQGNSA. Trimming removed 4 bases from V and 4 bases from J, with 19 bases in between. In DNA, the CDR3 is TGTGCCAGCAGCTGGTTGGTTTCTACCGGGAGCACTGAAGCTTTCTTT. Translating it yields CASSWLVSTGSTEAFF.